This T cell receptor (beta chain) emerged from a study of vaccination and CD4 T cells after COVID-19. This clonotype was observed a handful of times. Antigen specificity is unknown. Germline V gives CDR1 MNHEY, CDR2 SVGAGI. V was trimmed by 0 bases and J by 6 bases, leaving 4 bases between them. The length of the CDR3 is 12 residues. Cultured CD4+ T cells had their DNA profiled by the Oncomine TCR Beta short-read assay. Each CDR3 protein gets one entry after TCRdb re-called the PCR reads with MiXCR. The data hold 9,500 to 15,000 distinct CDR3 sequences, with around 58% observed a single time. The sample's treatment: 10-day PBMC culture with coronavirus spike peptide pools or control peptides (ViraFEST assay).

The rearrangement uses TRBV6-5 and TRBJ2-3; D not certain. The receptor's source is a human donor who had recovered from COVID-19. Sequencing was performed on CD4+ T cells from blood, cultured in vitro. The CDR3 DNA reads TGTGCCAGCAGTTACTCACGGGATACGCAGTATTTT. Amino acids: CASSYSRDTQYF.